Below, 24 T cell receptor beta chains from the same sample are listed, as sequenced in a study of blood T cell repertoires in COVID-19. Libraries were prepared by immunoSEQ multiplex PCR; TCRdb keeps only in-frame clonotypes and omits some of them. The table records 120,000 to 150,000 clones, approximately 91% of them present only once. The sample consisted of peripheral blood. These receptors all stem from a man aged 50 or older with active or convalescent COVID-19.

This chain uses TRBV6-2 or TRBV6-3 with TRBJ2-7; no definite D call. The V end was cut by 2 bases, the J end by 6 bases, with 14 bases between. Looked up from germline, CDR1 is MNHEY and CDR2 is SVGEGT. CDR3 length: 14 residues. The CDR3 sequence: CASSYGLISPEQYF. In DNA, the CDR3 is TGTGCCAGCAGTTACGGGTTAATTAGCCCCGAGCAGTACTTC.

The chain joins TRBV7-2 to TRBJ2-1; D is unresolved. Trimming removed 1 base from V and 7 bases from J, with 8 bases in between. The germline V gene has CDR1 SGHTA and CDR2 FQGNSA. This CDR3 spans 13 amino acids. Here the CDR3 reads CASSLVQQNEQFF. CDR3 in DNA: TGTGCCAGCAGCTTAGTGCAACAGAATGAGCAGTTCTTC. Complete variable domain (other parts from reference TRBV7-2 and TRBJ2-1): GAGVSQSPSNKVTEKGKDVELRCDPISGHTALYWYRQSLGQGLEFLIYFQGNSAPDKSGLPSDRFSAERTGGSVSTLTIQRTQQEDSAVYLCASSLVQQNEQFFGPGTRLTVL.

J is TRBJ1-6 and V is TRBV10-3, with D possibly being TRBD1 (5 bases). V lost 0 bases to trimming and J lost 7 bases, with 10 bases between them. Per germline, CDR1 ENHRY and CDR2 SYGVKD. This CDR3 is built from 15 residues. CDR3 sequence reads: CAISESRTQNSPLHF. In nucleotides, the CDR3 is TGTGCCATCAGTGAGTCGAGGACACAGAATTCACCCCTCCACTTT.

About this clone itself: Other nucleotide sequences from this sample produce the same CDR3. The DNA of the CDR3 is TGCGCCAGCAGCTTGCAGGGAACCACAGATACGCAGTATTTT. As protein: CASSLQGTTDTQYF. V usage is TRBV5-1 and J usage is TRBJ2-3, with a weak D call TRBD1 (5 bases). Germline CDR1 reads SGHRS; CDR2 reads YFSETQ. V was trimmed by 1 base and J by 2 bases, leaving 8 bases between them. The CDR3 sequence is 14 residues long.

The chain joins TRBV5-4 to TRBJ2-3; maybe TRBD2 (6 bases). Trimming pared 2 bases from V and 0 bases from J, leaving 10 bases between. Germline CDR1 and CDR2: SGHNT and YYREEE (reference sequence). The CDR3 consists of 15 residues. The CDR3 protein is CASSFLLASTDTQYF. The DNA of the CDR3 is TGTGCCAGCAGCTTCCTACTAGCTAGCACAGATACGCAGTATTTT.

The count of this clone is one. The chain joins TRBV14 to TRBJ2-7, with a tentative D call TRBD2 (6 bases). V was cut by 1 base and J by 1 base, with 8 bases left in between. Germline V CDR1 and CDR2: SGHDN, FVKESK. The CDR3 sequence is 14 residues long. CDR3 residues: CASSQAGESYEQYF. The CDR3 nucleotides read TGTGCCAGCAGCCAAGCGGGGGAATCCTACGAGCAGTACTTC.

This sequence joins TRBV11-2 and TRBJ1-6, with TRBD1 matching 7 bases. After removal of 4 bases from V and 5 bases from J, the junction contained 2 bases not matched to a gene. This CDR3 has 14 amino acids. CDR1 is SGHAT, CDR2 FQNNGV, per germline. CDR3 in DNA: TGTGCCAGCAGCTCCAGGGGGAATAATTCACCCCTCCACTTT. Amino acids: CASSSRGNNSPLHF. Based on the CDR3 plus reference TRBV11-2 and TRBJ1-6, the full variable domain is EAGVAQSPRYKIIEKRQSVAFWCNPISGHATLYWYQQILGQGPKLLIQFQNNGVVDDSQLPKDRFSAERLKGVDSTLKIQPAKLEDSAVYLCASSSRGNNSPLHFGNGTRLTVT.

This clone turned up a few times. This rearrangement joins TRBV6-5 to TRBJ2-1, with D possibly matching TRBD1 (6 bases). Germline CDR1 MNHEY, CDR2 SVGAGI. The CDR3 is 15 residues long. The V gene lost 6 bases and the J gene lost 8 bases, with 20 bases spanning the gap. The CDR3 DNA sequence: TGTGCCAGCAGCCAAACAGCACAGGGATTCTATGAGCAGTTCTTC. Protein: CASSQTAQGFYEQFF.

The CDR3: CASSGLAGGTDTQYF. CDR3 bases: TGTGCCAGCAGCGGACTAGCGGGAGGCACAGATACGCAGTATTTT. V usage is TRBV11-2 and J usage is TRBJ2-3, with 13 bases lining up with TRBD2. Germline CDR1 SGHAT, CDR2 FQNNGV. Trimming removed 5 bases from V and 1 base from J; junction bases left unmatched: 0. The CDR3 is 15 residues long.

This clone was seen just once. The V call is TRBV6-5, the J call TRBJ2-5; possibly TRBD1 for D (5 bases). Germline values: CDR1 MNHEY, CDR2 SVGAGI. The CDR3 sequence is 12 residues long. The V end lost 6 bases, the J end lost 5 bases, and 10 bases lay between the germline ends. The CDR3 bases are TGTGCCAGCAGCGCAGGGTTTGAGACCCAGTACTTC. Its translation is CASSAGFETQYF.

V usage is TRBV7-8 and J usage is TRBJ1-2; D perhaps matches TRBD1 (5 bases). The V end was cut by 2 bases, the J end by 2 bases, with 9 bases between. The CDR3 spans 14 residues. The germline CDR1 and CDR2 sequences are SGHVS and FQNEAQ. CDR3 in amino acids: CASSLSDRNYGYTF. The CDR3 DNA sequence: TGTGCCAGCAGCTTATCTGACAGAAACTATGGCTACACCTTC.

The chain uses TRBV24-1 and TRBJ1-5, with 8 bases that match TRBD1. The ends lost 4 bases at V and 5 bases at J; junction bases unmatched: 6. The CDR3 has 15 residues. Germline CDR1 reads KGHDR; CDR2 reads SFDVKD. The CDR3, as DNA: TGTGCCACCAGTGACGGCAGGGGGCCTGATCAGCCCCAGCATTTT. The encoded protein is CATSDGRGPDQPQHF.

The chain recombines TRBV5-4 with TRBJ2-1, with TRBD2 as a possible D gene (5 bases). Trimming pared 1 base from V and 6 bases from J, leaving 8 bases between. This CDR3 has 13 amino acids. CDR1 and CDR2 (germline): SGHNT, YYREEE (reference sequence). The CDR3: CASSLTRVNEQFF. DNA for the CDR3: TGTGCCAGCAGCTTGACTAGGGTCAATGAGCAGTTCTTC. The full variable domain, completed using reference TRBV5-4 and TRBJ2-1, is ETGVTQSPTHLIKTRGQQVTLRCSSQSGHNTVSWYQQALGQGPQFIFQYYREEENGRGNFPPRFSGLQFPNYSSELNVNALELDDSALYLCASSLTRVNEQFFGPGTRLTVL.

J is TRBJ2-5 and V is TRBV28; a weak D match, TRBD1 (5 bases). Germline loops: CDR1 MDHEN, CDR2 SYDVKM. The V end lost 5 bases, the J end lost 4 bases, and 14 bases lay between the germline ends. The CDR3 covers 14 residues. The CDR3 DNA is TGTGCCAGCAGTCCCGGGCAGGACACAGAGACCCAGTACTTC. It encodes CASSPGQDTETQYF.

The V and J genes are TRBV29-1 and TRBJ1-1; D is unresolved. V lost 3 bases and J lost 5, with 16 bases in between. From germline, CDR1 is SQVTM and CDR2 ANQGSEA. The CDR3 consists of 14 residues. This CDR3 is CSVDLPPGGTEAFF. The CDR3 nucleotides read TGCAGCGTTGACCTGCCGCCGGGAGGGACTGAAGCTTTCTTT.

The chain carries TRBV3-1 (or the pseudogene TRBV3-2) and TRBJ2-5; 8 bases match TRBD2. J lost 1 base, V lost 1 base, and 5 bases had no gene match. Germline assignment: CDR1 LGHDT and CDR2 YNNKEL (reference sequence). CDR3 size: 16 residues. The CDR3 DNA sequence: TGTGCCAGCAGCCAAGGAGCGGGAGCCCCCCAAGAGACCCAGTACTTC. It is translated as CASSQGAGAPQETQYF.

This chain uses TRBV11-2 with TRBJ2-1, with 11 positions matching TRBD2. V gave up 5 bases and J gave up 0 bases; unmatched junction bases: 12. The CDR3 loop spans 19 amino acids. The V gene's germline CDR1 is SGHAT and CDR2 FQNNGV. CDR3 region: CASSRLGTSGTSSYNEQFF. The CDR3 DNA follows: TGTGCCAGCAGCCGTCTTGGGACTAGCGGTACCAGCTCCTACAATGAGCAGTTCTTC.

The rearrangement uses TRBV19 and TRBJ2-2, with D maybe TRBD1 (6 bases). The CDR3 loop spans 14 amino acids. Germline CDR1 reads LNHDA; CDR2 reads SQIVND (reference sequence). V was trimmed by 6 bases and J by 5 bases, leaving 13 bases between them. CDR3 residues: CASRGRGVTGELFF. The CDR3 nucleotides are TGTGCCAGTAGGGGCAGGGGAGTTACCGGGGAGCTGTTTTTT. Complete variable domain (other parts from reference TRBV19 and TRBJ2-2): DGGITQSPKYLFRKEGQNVTLSCEQNLNHDAMYWYRQDPGQGLRLIYYSQIVNDFQKGDIAEGYSVSREKKESFPLTVTSAQKNPTAFYLCASRGRGVTGELFFGEGSRLTVL.

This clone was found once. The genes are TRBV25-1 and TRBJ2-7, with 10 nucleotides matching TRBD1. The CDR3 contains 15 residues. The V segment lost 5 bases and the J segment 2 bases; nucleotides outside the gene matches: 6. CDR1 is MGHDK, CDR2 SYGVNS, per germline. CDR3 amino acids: CASSIGTGVAYEQYF. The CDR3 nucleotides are TGTGCCAGCAGTATCGGGACAGGGGTGGCCTACGAGCAGTACTTC.

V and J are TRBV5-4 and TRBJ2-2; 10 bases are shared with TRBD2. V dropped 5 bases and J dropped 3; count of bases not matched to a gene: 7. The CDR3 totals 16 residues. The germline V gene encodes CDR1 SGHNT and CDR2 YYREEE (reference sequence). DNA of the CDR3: TGTGCCAGCAGTTTTAGCGGGAGGAAGGACACCGGGGAGCTGTTTTTT. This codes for CASSFSGRKDTGELFF.

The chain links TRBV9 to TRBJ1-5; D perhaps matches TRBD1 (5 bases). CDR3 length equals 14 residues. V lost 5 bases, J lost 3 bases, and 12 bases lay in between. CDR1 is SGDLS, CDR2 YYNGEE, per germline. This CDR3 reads CASSPGLTNQPQHF. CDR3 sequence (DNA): TGTGCCAGCAGTCCGGGACTCACCAATCAGCCCCAGCATTTT.

Here the CDR3 reads CASSAIRGGGYTF. The CDR3 region has the DNA TGCGCCAGCAGCGCCATAAGGGGGGGTGGCTACACCTTC. This chain joins TRBV5-1 and TRBJ1-2; maybe TRBD1 (6 bases). CDR3 size: 13 residues. The germline V and J ends were trimmed by 4 bases and 7 bases, with 14 bases remaining between them. Germline CDR1 is SGHRS and CDR2 is YFSETQ.

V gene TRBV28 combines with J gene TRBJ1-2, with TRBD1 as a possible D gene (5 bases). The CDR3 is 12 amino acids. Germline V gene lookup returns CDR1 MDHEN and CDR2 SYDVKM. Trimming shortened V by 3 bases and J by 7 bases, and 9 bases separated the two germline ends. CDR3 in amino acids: CASSFRVGGYTF. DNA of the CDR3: TGTGCCAGCAGTTTCAGGGTTGGTGGCTACACCTTC.

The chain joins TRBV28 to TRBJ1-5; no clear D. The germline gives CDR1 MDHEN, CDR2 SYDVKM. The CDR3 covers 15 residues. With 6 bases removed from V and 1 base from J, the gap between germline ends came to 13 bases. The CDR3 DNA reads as TGTGCCAGCAGCTCGCCAGTGTGGAGCAATCAGCCCCAGCATTTT. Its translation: CASSSPVWSNQPQHF.